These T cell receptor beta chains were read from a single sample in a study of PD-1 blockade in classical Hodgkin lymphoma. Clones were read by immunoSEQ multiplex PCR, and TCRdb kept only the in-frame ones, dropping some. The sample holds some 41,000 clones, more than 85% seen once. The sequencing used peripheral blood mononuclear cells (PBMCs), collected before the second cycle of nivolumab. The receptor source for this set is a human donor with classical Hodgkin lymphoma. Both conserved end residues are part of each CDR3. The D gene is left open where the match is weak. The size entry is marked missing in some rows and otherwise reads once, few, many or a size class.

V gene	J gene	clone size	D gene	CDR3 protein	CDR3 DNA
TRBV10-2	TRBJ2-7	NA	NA	CASSGVRLSYEQYF	TGCGCCAGCAGTGGGGTGCGCCTCTCCTACGAGCAGTACTTC
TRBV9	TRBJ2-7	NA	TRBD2	CASSVVSREWNEQYF	TGTGCCAGCAGCGTAGTTTCGCGGGAGTGGAACGAGCAGTACTTC
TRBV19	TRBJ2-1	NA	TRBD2	CASSRLANEQFF	TGTGCCAGTAGTAGACTAGCCAATGAGCAGTTCTTC
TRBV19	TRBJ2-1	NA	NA	CASRDSPRGEQFF	TGTGCCAGTAGGGATTCCCCTAGGGGTGAGCAGTTCTTC
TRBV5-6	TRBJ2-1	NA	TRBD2	CASSLLAGSVNSKNEQFF	TGTGCCAGCAGCTTACTAGCGGGATCTGTGAACAGTAAGAATGAGCAGTTCTTC
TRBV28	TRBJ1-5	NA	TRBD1	CASSGTGRDQPQHF	TGTGCCAGCAGTGGGACAGGGAGGGATCAGCCCCAGCATTTT
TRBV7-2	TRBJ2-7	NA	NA	CASSLTSYEQYF	TGTGCCAGCAGCTTGACTTCCTACGAGCAGTACTTC
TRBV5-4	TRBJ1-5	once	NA	CASSPTPDQPQHF	TGTGCCAGCAGCCCGACACCCGATCAGCCCCAGCATTTT
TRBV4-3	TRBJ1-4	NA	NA	CASSQDPWTENEKLFF	TGCGCCAGCAGCCAAGATCCCTGGACAGAGAATGAAAAACTGTTTTTT
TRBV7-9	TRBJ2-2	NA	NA	CASSLGLKNTGELFF	TGTGCCAGCAGCTTAGGGTTGAAGAACACCGGGGAGCTGTTTTTT
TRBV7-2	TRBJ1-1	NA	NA	CASSLAFRGAFF	TGTGCCAGCAGCTTAGCCTTCAGGGGTGCTTTCTTT
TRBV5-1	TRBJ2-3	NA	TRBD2	CASSPWGGDRRTDTQYF	TGCGCCAGCAGCCCCTGGGGAGGGGACCGGAGGACAGATACGCAGTATTTT
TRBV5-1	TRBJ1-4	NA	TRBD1	CASSGDRANEKLFF	TGCGCCAGCAGCGGCGACAGGGCTAATGAAAAACTGTTTTTT
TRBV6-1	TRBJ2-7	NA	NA	CASSVSAAYEQYF	TGTGCCAGCAGTGTTTCAGCGGCCTACGAGCAGTACTTC
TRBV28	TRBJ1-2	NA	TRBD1	CASTIRDRGYYGYTF	TGTGCCAGCACTATTCGGGACAGGGGATACTATGGCTACACCTTC
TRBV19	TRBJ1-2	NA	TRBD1	CASSSRTGNYGYTF	TGTGCCAGTAGTTCCCGGACAGGGAACTATGGCTACACCTTC
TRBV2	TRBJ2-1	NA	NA	CASSAAGSSYNEQFF	TGTGCCAGCAGTGCCGCGGGGAGCTCCTACAATGAGCAGTTCTTC
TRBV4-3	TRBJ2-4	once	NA	CASSPVVEGGNIQYF	TGCGCCAGCAGCCCAGTCGTCGAGGGGGGAAACATTCAGTACTTC
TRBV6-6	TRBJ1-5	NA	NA	CASSYSRQGKDQPQHF	TGTGCCAGCAGTTATTCTCGGCAGGGTAAAGATCAGCCCCAGCATTTT
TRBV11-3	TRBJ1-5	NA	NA	CASSFRARGPEEAQHF	NA
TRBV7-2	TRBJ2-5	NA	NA	CASSQETQYF	TGTGCCAGCAGCCAAGAGACCCAGTACTTC
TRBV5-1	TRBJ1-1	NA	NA	CASSLEGMNTEAFF	TGCGCCAGCAGCTTGGAGGGAATGAACACTGAAGCTTTCTTT
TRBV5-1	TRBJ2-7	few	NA	CASSLEHGYEQYF	TGCGCCAGCAGCTTGGAACACGGATACGAGCAGTACTTC
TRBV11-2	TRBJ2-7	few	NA	CASSLVGGPASYEQYF	TGTGCCAGCAGCTTAGTTGGGGGGCCGGCCTCCTACGAGCAGTACTTC
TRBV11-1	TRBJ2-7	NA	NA	CASSGAGYEQYF	TGTGCCAGCAGCGGTGCAGGATACGAGCAGTACTTC
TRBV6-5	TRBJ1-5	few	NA	CASRQGNQPQHF	TGTGCCAGCAGGCAGGGGAATCAGCCCCAGCATTTT
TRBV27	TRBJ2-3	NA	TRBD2	CASSLGLAGVRTQYF	TGTGCCAGCAGTTTAGGGCTAGCGGGAGTACGTACGCAGTATTTT
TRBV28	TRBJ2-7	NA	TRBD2	CASSLPKLLAGGSYEQYF	TGTGCCAGCAGTTTACCCAAGTTACTAGCGGGAGGCTCCTACGAGCAGTACTTC
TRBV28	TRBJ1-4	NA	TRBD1	CASGGTGSNEKLFF	TGTGCCAGCGGCGGGACAGGTTCCAATGAAAAACTGTTTTTT
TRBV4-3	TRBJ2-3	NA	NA	CASSQEAASPDTQYF	TGCGCCAGCAGCCAAGAGGCGGCTAGCCCAGATACGCAGTATTTT
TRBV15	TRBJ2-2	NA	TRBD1	CATSVGTGLTGELFF	TGTGCCACCAGCGTAGGGACAGGACTAACCGGGGAGCTGTTTTTT
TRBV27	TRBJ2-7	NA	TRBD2	CASSLTSSGRNEQYF	TGTGCCAGCAGCCTGACCTCTAGCGGGAGGAACGAGCAGTACTTC
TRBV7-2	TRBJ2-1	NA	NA	CASSLGLGGEQFF	TGTGCCAGCAGCTTAGGTCTCGGGGGAGAGCAGTTCTTC